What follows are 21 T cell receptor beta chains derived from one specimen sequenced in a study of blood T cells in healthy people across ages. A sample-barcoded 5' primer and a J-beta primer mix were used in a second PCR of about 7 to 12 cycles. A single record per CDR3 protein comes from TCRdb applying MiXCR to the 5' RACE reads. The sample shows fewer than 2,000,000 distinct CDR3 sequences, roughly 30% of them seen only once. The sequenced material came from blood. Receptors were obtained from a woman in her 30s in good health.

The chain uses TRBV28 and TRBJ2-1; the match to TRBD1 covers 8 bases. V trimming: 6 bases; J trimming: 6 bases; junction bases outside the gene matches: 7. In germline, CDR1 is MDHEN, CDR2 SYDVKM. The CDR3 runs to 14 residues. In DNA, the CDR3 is TGTGCCAGCAGGCTACTGACAGGGGTCAATGAGCAGTTCTTC. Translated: CASRLLTGVNEQFF.

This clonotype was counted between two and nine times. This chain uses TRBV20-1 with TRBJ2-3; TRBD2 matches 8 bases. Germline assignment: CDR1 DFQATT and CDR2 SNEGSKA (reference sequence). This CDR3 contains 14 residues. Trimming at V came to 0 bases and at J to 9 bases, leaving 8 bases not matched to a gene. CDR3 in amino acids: CSAREKLAETTQYF. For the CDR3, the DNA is TGCAGTGCTAGAGAAAAACTAGCGGAGACGACGCAGTATTTT.

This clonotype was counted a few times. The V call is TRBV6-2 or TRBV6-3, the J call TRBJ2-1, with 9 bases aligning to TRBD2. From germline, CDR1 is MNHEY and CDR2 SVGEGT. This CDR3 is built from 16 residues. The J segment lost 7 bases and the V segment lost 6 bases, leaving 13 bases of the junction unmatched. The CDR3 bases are TGTGCCAGCAGCGATCCCATAGCGGGAGAGGGAAATGAGCAGTTCTTC. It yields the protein CASSDPIAGEGNEQFF.

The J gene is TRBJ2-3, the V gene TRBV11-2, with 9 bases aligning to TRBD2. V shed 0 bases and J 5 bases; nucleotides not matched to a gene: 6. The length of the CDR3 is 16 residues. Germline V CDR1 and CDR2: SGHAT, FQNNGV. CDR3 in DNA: TGTGCCAGCAGCTTAGAGATAGCGGGAGTTGTAGATACGCAGTATTTT. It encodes CASSLEIAGVVDTQYF. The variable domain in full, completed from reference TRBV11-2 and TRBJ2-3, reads EAGVAQSPRYKIIEKRQSVAFWCNPISGHATLYWYQQILGQGPKLLIQFQNNGVVDDSQLPKDRFSAERLKGVDSTLKIQPAKLEDSAVYLCASSLEIAGVVDTQYFGPGTRLTVL.

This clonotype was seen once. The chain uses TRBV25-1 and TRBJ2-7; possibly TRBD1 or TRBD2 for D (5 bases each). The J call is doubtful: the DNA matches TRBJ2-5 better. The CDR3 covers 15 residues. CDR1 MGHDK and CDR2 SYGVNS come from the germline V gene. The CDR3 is CASSEPGPDWETQYF. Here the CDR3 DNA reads TGTGCCAGCAGTGAACCGGGACCCGACTGGGAGACCCAGTACTTC.

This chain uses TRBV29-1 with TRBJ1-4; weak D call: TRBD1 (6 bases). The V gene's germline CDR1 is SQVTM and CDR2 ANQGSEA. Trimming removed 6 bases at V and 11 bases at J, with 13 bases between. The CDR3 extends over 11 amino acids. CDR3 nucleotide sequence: TGCAGCGTATACAGGGAGGGGAAACTGTTTTTT. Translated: CSVYREGKLFF.

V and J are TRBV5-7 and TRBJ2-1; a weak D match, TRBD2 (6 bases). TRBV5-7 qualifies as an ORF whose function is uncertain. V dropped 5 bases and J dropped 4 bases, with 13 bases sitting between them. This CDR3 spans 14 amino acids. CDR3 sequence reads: CASSVDYQYNEQFF. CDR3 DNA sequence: TGTGCCAGCAGTGTGGACTACCAATACAATGAGCAGTTCTTC.

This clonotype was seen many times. The DNA for the CDR3 is TGCAGCGTTTGGATGTCCCGCAATGAGCAGTTCTTC. Residues: CSVWMSRNEQFF. The chain employs TRBV29-1 and TRBJ2-1; D remains ambiguous. Deletions cut 5 bases from V and 6 bases from J, with 11 bases between. Germline-derived CDR1 and CDR2 are SQVTM and ANQGSEA. The CDR3 has 12 residues.

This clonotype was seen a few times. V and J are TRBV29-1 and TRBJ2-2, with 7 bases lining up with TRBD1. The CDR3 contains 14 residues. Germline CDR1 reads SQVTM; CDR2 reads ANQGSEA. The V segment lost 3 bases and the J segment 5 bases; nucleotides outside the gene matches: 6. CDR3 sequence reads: CSVDRGKRTGELFF. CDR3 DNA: TGCAGCGTTGACAGGGGGAAAAGAACCGGGGAGCTGTTTTTT.

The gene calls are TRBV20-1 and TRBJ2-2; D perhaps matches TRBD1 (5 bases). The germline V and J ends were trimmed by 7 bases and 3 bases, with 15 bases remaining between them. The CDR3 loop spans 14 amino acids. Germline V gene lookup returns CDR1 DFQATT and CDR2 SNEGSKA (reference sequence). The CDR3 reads CSGQGFSDTGELFF. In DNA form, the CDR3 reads TGCAGTGGTCAGGGCTTCTCGGACACCGGGGAGCTGTTTTTT.

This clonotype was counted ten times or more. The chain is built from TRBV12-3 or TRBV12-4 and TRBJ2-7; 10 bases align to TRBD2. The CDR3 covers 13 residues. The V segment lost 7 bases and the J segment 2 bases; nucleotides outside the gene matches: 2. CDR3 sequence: CASNLAGAYEQYF. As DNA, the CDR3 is TGTGCCAGCAACCTAGCGGGGGCCTACGAGCAGTACTTC.

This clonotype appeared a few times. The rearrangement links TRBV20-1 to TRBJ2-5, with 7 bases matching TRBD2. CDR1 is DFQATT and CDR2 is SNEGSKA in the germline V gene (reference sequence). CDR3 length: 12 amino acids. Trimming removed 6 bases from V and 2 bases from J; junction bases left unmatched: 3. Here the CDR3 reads CSAEAGQETQYF. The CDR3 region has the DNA TGCAGTGCAGAAGCGGGACAAGAGACCCAGTACTTC.

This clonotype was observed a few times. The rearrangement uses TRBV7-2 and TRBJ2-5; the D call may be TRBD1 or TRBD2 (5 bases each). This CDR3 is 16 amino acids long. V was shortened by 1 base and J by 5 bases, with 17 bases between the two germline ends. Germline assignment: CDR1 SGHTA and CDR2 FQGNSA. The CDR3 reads CASSLGRGRPRETQYF. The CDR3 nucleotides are TGTGCCAGCAGCTTAGGCCGGGGCCGGCCAAGGGAGACCCAGTACTTC.

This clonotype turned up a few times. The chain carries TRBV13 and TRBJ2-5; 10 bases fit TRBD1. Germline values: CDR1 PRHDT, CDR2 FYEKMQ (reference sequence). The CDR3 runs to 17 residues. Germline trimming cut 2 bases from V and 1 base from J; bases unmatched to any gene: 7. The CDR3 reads CASSLNYGTGVQETQYF. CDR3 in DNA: TGTGCCAGCAGCTTAAATTATGGGACAGGGGTCCAAGAGACCCAGTACTTC.

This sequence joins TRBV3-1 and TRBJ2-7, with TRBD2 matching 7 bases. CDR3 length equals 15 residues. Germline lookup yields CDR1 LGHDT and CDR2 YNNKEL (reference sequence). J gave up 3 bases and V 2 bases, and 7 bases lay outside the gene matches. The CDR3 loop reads CASSQIRGESYEQYF. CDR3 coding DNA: TGTGCCAGCAGCCAAATTCGGGGGGAAAGCTACGAGCAGTACTTC.

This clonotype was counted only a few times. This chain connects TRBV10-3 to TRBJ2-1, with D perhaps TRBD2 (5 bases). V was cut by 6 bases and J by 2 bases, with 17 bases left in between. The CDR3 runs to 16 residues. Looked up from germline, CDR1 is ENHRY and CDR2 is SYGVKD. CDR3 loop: CAIRDDMREPYNEQFF. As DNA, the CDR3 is TGTGCCATCAGGGATGATATGAGGGAACCCTACAATGAGCAGTTCTTC.

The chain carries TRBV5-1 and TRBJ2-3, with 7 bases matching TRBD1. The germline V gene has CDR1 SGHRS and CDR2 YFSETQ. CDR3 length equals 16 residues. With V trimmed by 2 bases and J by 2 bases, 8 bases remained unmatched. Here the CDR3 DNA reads TGCGCCAGCAGCTTAGACTCGACAGGGTCCACAGATACGCAGTATTTT. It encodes CASSLDSTGSTDTQYF.

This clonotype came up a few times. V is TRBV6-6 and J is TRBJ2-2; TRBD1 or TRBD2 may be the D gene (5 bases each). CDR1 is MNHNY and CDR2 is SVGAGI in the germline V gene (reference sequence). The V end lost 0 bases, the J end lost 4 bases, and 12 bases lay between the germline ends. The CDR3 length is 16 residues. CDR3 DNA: TGTGCCAGCAGTTACTCGATAGGGGCGGGCACCGGGGAGCTGTTTTTT. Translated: CASSYSIGAGTGELFF.

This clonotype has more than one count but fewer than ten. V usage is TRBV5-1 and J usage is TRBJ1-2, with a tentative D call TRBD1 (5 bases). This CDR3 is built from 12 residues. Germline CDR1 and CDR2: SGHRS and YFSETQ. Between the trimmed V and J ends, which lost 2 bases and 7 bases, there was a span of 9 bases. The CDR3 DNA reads TGCGCCAGCAGCTTCGACAGAACTGGCTACACCTTC. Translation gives CASSFDRTGYTF.

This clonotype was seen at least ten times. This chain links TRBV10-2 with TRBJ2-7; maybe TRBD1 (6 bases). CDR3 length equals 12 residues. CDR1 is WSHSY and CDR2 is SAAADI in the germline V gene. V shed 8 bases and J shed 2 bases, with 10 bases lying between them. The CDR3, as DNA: TGCGCCAGCCGGGACATTACCTACGAGCAGTACTTC. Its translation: CASRDITYEQYF.

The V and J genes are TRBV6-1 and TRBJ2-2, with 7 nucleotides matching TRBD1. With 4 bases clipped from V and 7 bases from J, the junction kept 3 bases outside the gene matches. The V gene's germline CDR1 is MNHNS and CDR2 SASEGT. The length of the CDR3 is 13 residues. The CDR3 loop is CASSANRGGELFF. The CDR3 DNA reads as TGTGCCAGCAGTGCTAACAGGGGCGGGGAGCTGTTTTTT.